This T cell receptor (beta chain) was observed in a study of blood T cell repertoires in COVID-19. Repertoires were generated with immunoSEQ multiplex PCR, while TCRdb's copy carries only in-frame clones and drops some. The sample has about 160,000 clones; 70% to 85% are singletons. This CDR3 is 13 amino acids long. Trimming pared 6 bases from V and 5 bases from J, leaving 13 bases between. CDR1 and CDR2 (germline): MNHEY, SVGAGI. V is TRBV6-5 and J is TRBJ1-1; D possibly corresponds to TRBD1 (6 bases). The sequencing sample was made of peripheral blood. The receptor was isolated from a middle-aged woman with COVID-19, enrolled during active disease. The CDR3 region is CASRSIQGTEAFF. The CDR3 nucleotides read TGTGCCAGCAGGAGCATACAGGGAACTGAAGCTTTCTTT.